This TCR beta chain was found in a study of blood T cell repertoires in COVID-19 (TCRdb year 2020). Describing the broader study: Samples covering the acute and convalescent phases of COVID-19 were provided by collaborators in the United States, Italy and Spain. The material from the prospective study consisted of cDNA or gDNA derived from T cells, B-cell-depleted T cells, or PBMCs. The dataset comprised deeply sampled blood TCRbeta repertoires from subjects exposed to, actively infected with, or recovered from COVID-19. The repertoires were made available in a free public database intended to serve as a resource for research on the immune response to SARS-CoV-2. Samples were obtained from the ongoing ImmuneRACE study (first 160 participants) and from approximately 1,200 subjects provided by 6 global collaborators. The sample metadata nearly always contained a de-identified subject ID, COVID-19 status, age in years and sex. HLA class I and class II types, where available, came from metadata supplied by the sample provider rather than from assay-based typing.

In the prospective study, participants were roughly 18 to 89 years old, resided in under 30 geographic areas of the United States, and were enrolled through a virtual design. To assign participants to cohorts, the prospective study relied on clinical history that participants themselves reported in a screening survey and a study questionnaire. In the prospective study, whole blood, serum and a nasopharyngeal or oropharyngeal swab were collected from each participant by mobile phlebotomists. Participants in the prospective study had the option to provide additional blood draws and questionnaires over a roughly two-month period. Blood samples from the prospective study were shipped frozen or at room temperature prior to DNA extraction. V and J lose 4 bases and 2 bases, and a span of 11 bases separates them. CDR1 and CDR2, looked up from the germline V gene (reference sequence), are SGHNT and YYREEE. The CDR3 runs 14 residues from the cysteine to the phenylalanine. The only DNA kept is the CDR3, 42 bases in frame from the first base.

TCRbeta CDR3 regions were amplified from genomic DNA by means of the immunoSEQ Assay, a bias-controlled multiplex PCR. From the authors' description of their analysis: The number of nucleated cells in each sample was estimated by amplification of reference gene primers within the assay. To quantify the absolute abundance of each unique TCRbeta CDR3 rearrangement, sequence reads were collapsed and filtered. For each sample, productive Simpson clonality was calculated by taking the square root of Simpson's diversity index across productive rearrangements. TCRdb took this table from immuneACCESS and kept in-frame rearrangements with V and J called. Such tables lack part of the clones; where checked against another copy, unresolved V genes explain under half of the gap, and the rest is unexplained. The V and J calls and clone size are taken from that table; D and trimming were inferred from the DNA. Present in this sample are around 140,000 clones, roughly 81% of which were seen just once. Of the sample, about 3.7% falls within the top ten clones.

What the study reported, not specific to this receptor: The amount of clinical and demographic metadata varied by source and participant and was provided uncurated.

Details on this clone: The antigen this receptor binds is unknown. No per-base quality is available; no much larger clone lies one base away.

Recombination connected TRBV5-4 to TRBJ2-3, and the D gene may be TRBD2, 5 bases matching. The source of this sequence is a woman in her forties or fifties with acute COVID-19. Sequenced: PBMCs or T cells enriched from blood (not recorded which). The DNA sequence is given as TGTGCCAGCAGCAAGGACGGGAACACAGATACGCAGTATTTT. It specifies CASSKDGNTDTQYF.